Shown below are 11 T cell receptor beta chains from a single sample sequenced in a study of breast tumors, draining lymph nodes, adjacent tissues. Axillary draining lymph nodes of breast cancer patients supplied the node samples. TCRdb processed the multiplex PCR reads anew with MiXCR; each CDR3 protein has one entry. Counted here are around 250,000 distinct CDR3 sequences, around 34% occurring once; the ten biggest clones make up approximately 3.6%. The sample consisted of axillary lymph node tissue. All receptors derive from a female donor with breast cancer. Some clones in this sample may be carry-over from other donors' samples.

The chain is built from TRBV9 and TRBJ2-2; 7 bases are a match to TRBD2. The CDR3 totals 14 residues. Germline assignment: CDR1 SGDLS and CDR2 YYNGEE. The ends lost 3 bases at V and 1 base at J; junction bases unmatched: 0. The CDR3 sequence: CASSASGNTGELFF. CDR3 coding DNA: TGTGCCAGCAGCGCTAGCGGGAACACCGGGGAGCTGTTTTTT.

Concerning this clonotype itself: A read error may produce the germline difference seen at one junction end. The chain recombines TRBV10-3 with TRBJ2-1; TRBD1 aligns across 7 bases. Per germline, CDR1 ENHRY and CDR2 SYGVKD. The CDR3 has 14 amino acids. The CDR3 DNA follows: TGTGCCATCAGTGACGCAGGGGGTCCATACGAGCAGTTTTTC. Translation: CAISDAGGPYEQFF.

This chain joins TRBV4-1 and TRBJ2-7, with TRBD1 matching 8 bases. Germline V lookup: CDR1 MGHRA, CDR2 YSYEKL. The ends lost 3 bases at V and 0 bases at J; junction bases unmatched: 7. The CDR3 sequence is 16 residues long. The CDR3 loop is CASSQGTGRSSYEQYF. CDR3 DNA sequence: TGCGCCAGCAGCCAGGGGACAGGCAGGAGCTCCTACGAGCAGTACTTC.

In its sample, this clonotype was seen many times. V is TRBV10-1 and J is TRBJ1-2, with 8 nucleotides matching TRBD1. J lost 6 bases, V lost 3 bases, and 12 bases had no gene match. CDR1 is WNHNN, CDR2 SYGVQD, per germline (reference sequence). This CDR3 has 16 amino acids. CDR3 nucleotide sequence: TGCGCCAGCAGTGATCAGGGGGCGAAACAAAAGCATGGCTACACCTTC. Its translation: CASSDQGAKQKHGYTF.

This clonotype was observed many times. The CDR3 region has the DNA TGTGCCACCAGTGAGGGACAGTGGGAGGATCAGCCCCAGCATTTT. Translating it yields CATSEGQWEDQPQHF. The chain uses TRBV24-1 and TRBJ1-5, with 7 bases lining up with TRBD1. CDR1 is KGHDR and CDR2 is SFDVKD in the germline V gene. The trim removed 4 bases at V and 5 bases at J, leaving 7 bases unmatched. This CDR3 is 15 amino acids long.

This clonotype was picked up many times. The chain recombines TRBV24-1 with TRBJ2-5, with 8 bases identical to TRBD1. CDR1 and CDR2 from the germline V gene are KGHDR and SFDVKD. With 4 bases clipped from V and 3 bases from J, the junction kept 6 bases outside the gene matches. The CDR3 contains 15 residues. The CDR3 DNA sequence: TGTGCCACCAGTGACCCTACGACAGGGGAAGAGACCCAGTACTTC. Translating gives CATSDPTTGEETQYF.

This clonotype was counted at least ten times. The chain links TRBV20-1 to TRBJ1-4, with TRBD1 matching 9 bases. The V segment lost 5 bases and the J segment 5 bases; nucleotides outside the gene matches: 3. Germline assignment: CDR1 DFQATT and CDR2 SNEGSKA (reference sequence). The CDR3 runs 13 residues. CDR3 nucleotides: TGCAGTGCTGAAGGACAGGGGAATGAAAAACTGTTTTTT. Translating it yields CSAEGQGNEKLFF.

This clonotype was seen repeatedly, ten times or more. This chain joins TRBV7-9 and TRBJ2-1, with 8 bases that match TRBD1. With 5 bases clipped from V and 6 bases from J, the junction kept 9 bases outside the gene matches. Per the germline V gene, CDR1 is SEHNR and CDR2 is FQNEAQ (reference sequence). The length of the CDR3 is 15 residues. The CDR3 nucleotides read TGTGCCAGCAGCATCCGACAGGGGTTGGGCAATGAGCAGTTCTTC. Its protein product is CASSIRQGLGNEQFF.

This clonotype was detected many times. The gene calls are TRBV13 and TRBJ1-2; D is undetermined. Trimming removed 0 bases at V and 8 bases at J, with 7 bases between. This CDR3 spans 12 amino acids. In germline, CDR1 is PRHDT, CDR2 FYEKMQ (reference sequence). The CDR3 here is CASSLGGRGYTF. The DNA for the CDR3 is TGTGCCAGCAGCTTAGGTGGGAGGGGCTACACCTTC.

This clonotype has a count of ten or more. The chain employs TRBV3-1 and TRBJ2-3; D gene unclear. Trimming removed 6 bases from V and 6 bases from J, with 7 bases in between. The CDR3 spans 11 residues. The V gene's germline CDR1 is LGHDT and CDR2 YNNKEL (reference sequence). DNA for the CDR3: TGTGCCAGCAGTCGTGAGGATACGCAGTATTTT. This gives the protein CASSREDTQYF.

The chain uses TRBV6-4 and TRBJ2-7, with D possibly being TRBD1 or TRBD2 (5 bases each). The CDR3 is made up of 13 amino acids. V was trimmed by 3 bases and J by 7 bases, leaving 13 bases between them. Germline CDR1 and CDR2: MRHNA and SNTAGT. Here the CDR3 DNA reads TGTGCCAGCAGTGATAATTGGGGGAATGAGCAGTACTTC. Protein: CASSDNWGNEQYF.